This TCR beta chain was recovered during a study of blood T cell repertoires in COVID-19. The J segment lost 6 bases and the V segment lost 0 bases, leaving 8 bases of the junction unmatched. There are 16 residues in the CDR3. CDR1 and CDR2 from the germline V gene are SGDLS and YYNGEE. Study members were between roughly 18 and 89 years old and lived in fewer than 30 US regions. Sequencing used immunoSEQ multiplex PCR; TCRdb keeps in-frame clones, though not all of them. In the table there are approximately 280,000 clones, roughly 85% of which are singletons. The source material was PBMCs or T cells enriched from blood (not recorded which). The rearrangement joins TRBV9 to TRBJ2-1; TRBD2 matches 8 bases. This sequence originates from a woman in her 50s who had recovered from COVID-19. The CDR3 DNA sequence: TGTGCCAGCAGCGTAGAGGCGGGGGGCCGTGGCAATGAGCAGTTCTTC. It specifies CASSVEAGGRGNEQFF.